This T cell receptor (beta chain) derives from a study of identical twins. Study-wide points: Out-of-frame alpha sequences common to twins exhibited a surplus of low generation probability. Insertions were fewer in abundant cord blood beta clonotypes, whereas memory repertoires showed none of this pattern.

This clonotype was detected only a few times. The antigen is not known. Only healthy Caucasians were enrolled as donors. Unique molecular identifiers were present on the cDNA, and a universal primer site came from template switching. Via MiXCR, TCRdb re-called the 5' RACE reads, giving one row per CDR3 protein. Among over 200,000 distinct CDR3 sequences listed, less than 10% were seen once. Germline loops: CDR1 SGHTA, CDR2 FQGNSA. The CDR3 has 17 residues. V shed 5 bases, J shed 2 bases, and the junction held 3 bases outside the gene matches. This chain links TRBV7-2 with TRBJ2-6; 13 nucleotides match TRBD2. The sequenced sample was memory (CD45RO+) T cells sorted from blood. The receptor comes from a woman younger than 30 in good health. CDR3 DNA: TGTGCCAGCAGCACCACTAGCGGGAGGGCTGGGGCCAACGTCCTGACTTTC. This gives the protein CASSTTSGRAGANVLTF.